This record looks at one T cell receptor beta chain sequence and its context. The antigen it recognizes is unknown. Per-base quality was not reported, and no clone a single base away is much larger than it. Sample time point, as interpreted from the label and publication: pre-transplant. Unstimulated PBMCs, after thawing, were stained for CD3, CD4 and CD8 and then FACS-sorted into CD3+CD4+ and CD3+CD8+ populations. All 8 studied subjects were randomized to withdrawal of immunosuppression. The Qiagen DNeasy Blood and Tissue Kit was used for genomic DNA isolation. This specimen comes from a study of T cell clones after liver transplantation (dated by TCRdb to between 2019 and 2020). Background on the whole study: The samples were obtained from ITN030ST, a randomized trial that attempted immunosuppression withdrawal within 2 years after liver transplantation. Subjects received no induction therapy and standard immunosuppression until randomization at 12-24 months post-transplant. To count as tolerant, a recipient had to stay completely off immunosuppression for at least one year without liver enzymes climbing beyond twice the upper limit of normal. Donor-reactive T cell clones were identified by TCRbeta sequencing following a pre-transplant mixed lymphocyte reaction and were subsequently tracked in post-transplant blood. Of the eight recipients, a few were HCV-positive, while the remaining recipients had been transplanted for non-autoimmune, non-viral indications. A cohort of 8 liver transplant recipients was studied, of whom 3 were classified as tolerant and 5 as non-tolerant. Blood samples were collected pre-transplant, pre-randomization before withdrawal, and post-randomization after either complete withdrawal or failed withdrawal. As an antigen-independent comparator for the donor-reactive sequences, third party-reactive TCRbeta sequences from pre-transplant MLRs were identified as well.

High-throughput TCRbeta CDR3 sequencing of frozen genomic DNA was performed by immunoSEQ, with PCR amplification, mapping, bias correction and internal controls included. Per the authors' processing: Only productive rearrangements were retained, with each unique TCRbeta sequence defined by its CDR3 nucleotide sequence together with its V and J gene. For classification of a sequence as donor-reactive, at least 5-fold expansion in CFSE-low cells relative to unstimulated pre-transplant cells and a frequency of at least 0.01% were required. To ensure at least 90% detection power, minimum frequency thresholds were set for each subject based on that subject's lowest-template unstimulated sample. Repertoire turnover was measured by Jensen-Shannon divergence between the top 1000 TCRbeta sequences post- and pre-transplant. Changes in detection of donor-reactive sequences were tested with two-sided Fisher's exact tests. TCRdb stores this immuneACCESS table with in-frame sequences only. Part of the clones is absent; in the studies checked, under half of the shortfall reflects unresolved V genes, and no reason is known for the rest. D and trimming were read from the DNA, whereas the V and J calls and clone size are those reported in that table. The sample table shows some 59,000 clones, and around 75% are seen once. Clones ranked in the top ten supply about 15% of the sample.

Results the study describes overall, beyond this receptor: Because allograft tissue specimens were not available, migration of donor-reactive T cells into the graft, rather than deletion, may have occurred. After accounting for repertoire turnover, donor-reactive detection was significantly reduced in 7 of 8 subjects for CD4 and 8 of 8 for CD8. In two subjects, low numbers of available donor cells limited the measurable donor-reactive repertoire. The decline in donor-reactive sequences exceeded the decline in third party-reactive sequences, suggesting partial antigen-specific deletion that was unrelated to withdrawal success. A significant post-transplant decrease in circulating donor-reactive CD4 TCRbeta sequences was observed in most of the 8 subjects, irrespective of tolerance or HCV status. The conclusions were preliminary, being limited by small, heterogeneous patient numbers and by non-standardized post-transplant time points.

V and J are truncated by 6 bases and 3 bases respectively, leaving an intervening sequence of 15 bases. From the cysteine up to the phenylalanine, the CDR3 has a length of 16 residues. Only CDR3 DNA is held: 48 bases, read in frame from base 1. Based on the germline V gene, the CDR1 and CDR2 sequences are MDHEN and SYDVKM. The source of this sequence is a human donor who received a liver transplant. The sample in question was CD4+ T cells from blood, obtained before liver transplant. Recombination joined TRBV28 with TRBJ1-6; the D gene is possibly TRBD1, with 6 bases matching. The DNA reads as follows: TGTGCCAGCAGGGGGGGCGGGGGTAACTATAATTCACCCCTCCACTTT. Translation gives CASRGGGGNYNSPLHF.